This TCR beta chain was sequenced during a study of blood T cell repertoires in COVID-19. Study details: Italy, Spain and the United States were the sources of the convalescent and acute COVID-19 samples. T cells, B-cell-depleted T cells, or PBMCs provided the cDNA or gDNA that served as material.

In the study's own analysis: For nucleated cells, counts were estimated from reference gene primer amplification. Libraries were prepared by immunoSEQ multiplex PCR; TCRdb keeps only in-frame clonotypes and omits some of them. The V and J calls and the clone size are those of that table, but D and trimming were determined from the DNA. Of 120,000 or so clones detected, more than 70% appear once; the ten largest clones hold 1.5% to 1.9%. Germline trimming cut 3 bases from V and 7 bases from J; bases unmatched to any gene: 8. The germline V gene has CDR1 MDHEN and CDR2 SYDVKM. The CDR3 spans 15 residues.

The sequenced material came from peripheral blood. The clonotype was recovered from a human donor in a cohort sampled during active COVID-19. The chain carries TRBV28 and TRBJ2-2, with 7 bases aligning to TRBD2. CDR3 in amino acids: CASSFAGEGNGELFF. In nucleotides, the CDR3 is TGTGCCAGCAGTTTTGCGGGGGAGGGGAACGGGGAGCTGTTTTTT.